Each of the 3 T cell receptor beta chains below was sequenced from the same sample in a study of blood T cell repertoires in COVID-19. Measured with immunoSEQ multiplex PCR; TCRdb has only the in-frame clones, and not every one. The table has a few hundred thousand clones, more than 85% seen once. Source material: PBMCs or T cells enriched from blood (not recorded which). These receptors were taken from a woman aged 30 to 39 who had recovered from COVID-19.

This sequence joins TRBV7-9 and TRBJ2-5; D ambiguous. There are 16 residues in the CDR3. Trimming stripped 1 base from V and 1 base from J, with 13 bases between. Germline loops: CDR1 SEHNR, CDR2 FQNEAQ (reference sequence). The CDR3 spells CASSLGLENSQETQYF. The CDR3, as DNA: TGTGCCAGCAGCTTAGGTTTAGAAAACTCCCAAGAGACCCAGTACTTC. The full variable domain, with the rest looked up from reference TRBV7-9 and TRBJ2-5, is DTGVSQNPRHKITKRGQNVTFRCDPISEHNRLYWYRQTLGQGPEFLTYFQNEAQLEKSRLLSDRFSAERPKGSFSTLEIQRTEQGDSAMYLCASSLGLENSQETQYFGPGTRLLVL.

The chain combines TRBV7-9 with TRBJ1-2; the D gene is possibly TRBD1 (6 bases). Trimming cost V 1 base and J 7 bases, with 10 bases left between them. CDR3 length equals 13 residues. Germline CDR1 is SEHNR and CDR2 is FQNEAQ (reference sequence). CDR3 region: CASSLDGGIGYTF. In DNA, the CDR3 is TGTGCCAGCAGCTTAGATGGGGGCATTGGCTACACCTTC.

This clone was detected many times. The CDR3 here is CASSSTSEYEQYF. CDR3 nucleotides: TGTGCCAGCAGTTCGACTAGCGAGTACGAGCAGTACTTC. The rearrangement joins TRBV12-3 or TRBV12-4 to TRBJ2-7; 8 positions agree with TRBD2. V shed 4 bases, J shed 4 bases, and the junction held 3 bases outside the gene matches. The length of the CDR3 is 13 residues.